The clone carrying this T cell receptor (beta chain) showed up just a few times. What it recognizes is unknown. PCR employed 60 Vbeta and 13 Jbeta primers. Measured with immunoSEQ multiplex PCR; TCRdb has only the in-frame clones, and not every one. The sample has about 95,000 clones, about 76% seen once. These data originate in a study of cytomegalovirus exposure and HLA in healthy donors. General observations from the study: A later analysis linked a missense DCLRE1C variant to TCR beta V- and J-gene trimming.

Germline CDR1 reads MNHNS; CDR2 reads SASEGT. The CDR3 runs to 15 residues. V shed 6 bases and J shed 5 bases, with 17 bases lying between them. This clonotype was sampled from a woman aged 35 to 49 in good health and CMV-seronegative. This chain connects TRBV6-1 to TRBJ1-5; tentatively, D is TRBD1 (6 bases). Specimen: PBMCs. CDR3 coding DNA: TGTGCCAGCAGGGGCTCATGGGGGGGCCATCAGCCCCAGCATTTT. This encodes CASRGSWGGHQPQHF.